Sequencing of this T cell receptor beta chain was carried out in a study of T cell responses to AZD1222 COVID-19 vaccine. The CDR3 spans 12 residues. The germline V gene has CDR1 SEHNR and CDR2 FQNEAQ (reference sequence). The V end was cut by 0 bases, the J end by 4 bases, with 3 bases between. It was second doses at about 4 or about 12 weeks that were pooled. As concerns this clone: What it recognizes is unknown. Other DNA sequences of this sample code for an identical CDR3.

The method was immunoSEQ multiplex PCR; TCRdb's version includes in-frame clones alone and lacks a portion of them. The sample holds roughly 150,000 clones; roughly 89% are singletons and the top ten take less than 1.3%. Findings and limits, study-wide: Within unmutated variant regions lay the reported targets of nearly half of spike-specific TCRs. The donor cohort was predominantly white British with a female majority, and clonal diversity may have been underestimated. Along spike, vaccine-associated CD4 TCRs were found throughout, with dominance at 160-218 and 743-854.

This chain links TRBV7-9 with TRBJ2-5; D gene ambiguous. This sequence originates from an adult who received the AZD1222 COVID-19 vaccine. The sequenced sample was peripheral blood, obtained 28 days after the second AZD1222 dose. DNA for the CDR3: TGTGCCAGCAGCTTAGCCAGAGAGACCCAGTACTTC. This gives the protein CASSLARETQYF.